These 3 T cell receptor beta chains share one sample of origin, sequenced in a study of long-term antiretroviral therapy in people with HIV. Runs used v3.0 of the immunoSEQ assay and were done at survey level. Using immunoSEQ multiplex PCR, the repertoire was profiled, and TCRdb retains in-frame clones only, with some absent. The top ten hold 13% to 15% of the sample, which has 17,000 or so clones, around 85% seen once. This sample comprised unsorted PBMCs, obtained roughly 1.3 years before starting antiretroviral therapy. These receptors all come from a man aged 25 to 40 with HIV.

V and J are TRBV19 and TRBJ1-5; no reliable D call. Looked up from germline, CDR1 is LNHDA and CDR2 is SQIVND (reference sequence). The CDR3 runs to 17 residues. V gave up 2 bases and J gave up 0 bases, with 14 bases separating them. CDR3: CASSIRLHGISNQPQHF. In nucleotides, the CDR3 is TGTGCCAGTAGTATACGCCTGCATGGGATTAGCAATCAGCCCCAGCATTTT.

The gene calls are TRBV7-9 and TRBJ2-2, with D perhaps assigned TRBD1 or TRBD2 (5 bases each). The V and J ends lost 4 bases and 3 bases respectively, with 18 bases between them. This CDR3 contains 17 residues. The germline gives CDR1 SEHNR, CDR2 FQNEAQ (reference sequence). The CDR3 sequence is CASSSKSGAADTGELFF. The CDR3 DNA sequence: TGTGCCAGCAGCTCAAAATCCGGGGCGGCGGACACCGGGGAGCTGTTTTTT. The full variable domain, in which reference TRBV7-9 and TRBJ2-2 provide the parts outside the CDR3, is DTGVSQNPRHKITKRGQNVTFRCDPISEHNRLYWYRQTLGQGPEFLTYFQNEAQLEKSRLLSDRFSAERPKGSFSTLEIQRTEQGDSAMYLCASSSKSGAADTGELFFGEGSRLTVL.

This sequence joins TRBV4-3 and TRBJ2-2; 8 bases agree with TRBD1. CDR1 is LGHNA, CDR2 YSLEER, per germline. CDR3 length: 18 amino acids. Unmatched junction bases numbered 10, after V lost 0 bases and J lost 4 bases. This chain's CDR3 is CASSQDHGAGGATGELFF. The CDR3 nucleotides are TGCGCCAGCAGCCAAGATCATGGGGCAGGGGGCGCCACCGGGGAGCTGTTTTTT.